This T cell receptor beta chain was sequenced in a study of PD-1 blockade in classical Hodgkin lymphoma. General study points: A significant rise in TCR diversity was seen by C4D1 for CD4+ cells but not for CD8+ cells.

A remark on this clone: As yet, its antigen is unknown.

TCRdb's table, derived via immunoSEQ multiplex PCR, lists solely in-frame clones and lacks some. Of tens of thousands of clones listed, around 90% are singletons. Documented time point: cycle 4 day 1 (C4D1), after five to seven weeks of nivolumab. Autologous stem cell transplantation was followed by relapse in every patient, and brentuximab vedotin exposure varied. The source was peripheral blood mononuclear cells (PBMCs), collected before the fourth cycle of nivolumab. The TCR comes from a human donor with classical Hodgkin lymphoma.

The DNA for the CDR3 is TGCGCCAGCAGCTTTATTAGCGGGGAGAACACAGATACGCAGTATTTT. This sequence encodes CASSFISGENTDTQYF. The V call is TRBV5-1, the J call TRBJ2-3; 8 nucleotides match TRBD2. The CDR3 is made up of 16 amino acids. Looked up from germline, CDR1 is SGHRS and CDR2 is YFSETQ. V trimming: 2 bases; J trimming: 2 bases; junction bases outside the gene matches: 7. Complete variable domain (other parts from reference TRBV5-1 and TRBJ2-3): KAGVTQTPRYLIKTRGQQVTLSCSPISGHRSVSWYQQTPGQGLQFLFEYFSETQRNKGNFPGRFSGRQFSNSRSEMNVSTLELGDSALYLCASSFISGENTDTQYFGPGTRLTVL.